This entry describes one TCR beta chain. As yet, its antigen is unknown. Specified time point: newly diagnosed, previously untreated cHL patient sample. The method was immunoSEQ multiplex PCR; TCRdb's version includes in-frame clones alone and lacks a portion of them. The sample records tens of thousands of clones, roughly 93% being singletons. This specimen comes from a study of PD-1 blockade in classical Hodgkin lymphoma. Study-wide results and limits: Reports described newly diagnosed patients as having lower baseline TCR diversity than healthy donors.

The TCR comes from a human donor with classical Hodgkin lymphoma. The material sequenced was peripheral blood mononuclear cells (PBMCs).

The CDR3: CASSMAHLTYEQYV. As DNA, the CDR3 is TGTGCCAGCAGTATGGCCCATTTGACCTACGAGCAGTACGTC. The V call is TRBV7-2, the J call TRBJ2-7; D unclear. The germline V and J ends were trimmed by 6 bases and 2 bases, with 14 bases remaining between them. Germline CDR1 and CDR2: SGHTA and FQGNSA. The CDR3 consists of 14 residues.